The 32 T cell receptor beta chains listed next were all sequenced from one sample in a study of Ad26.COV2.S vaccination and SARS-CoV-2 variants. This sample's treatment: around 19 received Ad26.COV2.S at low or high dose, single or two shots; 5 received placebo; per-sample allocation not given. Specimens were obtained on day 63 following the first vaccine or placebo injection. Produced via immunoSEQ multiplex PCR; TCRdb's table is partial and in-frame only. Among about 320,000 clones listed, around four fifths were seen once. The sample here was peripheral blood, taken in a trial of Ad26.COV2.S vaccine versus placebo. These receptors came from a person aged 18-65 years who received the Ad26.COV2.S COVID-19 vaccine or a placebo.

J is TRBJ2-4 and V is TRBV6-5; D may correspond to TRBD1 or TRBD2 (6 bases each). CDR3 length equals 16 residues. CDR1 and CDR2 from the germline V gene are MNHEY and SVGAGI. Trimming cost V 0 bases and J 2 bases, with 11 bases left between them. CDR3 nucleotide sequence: TGTGCCAGCAGTTACTCGAGGGGGGCGACCAAAAACATTCAGTACTTC. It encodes CASSYSRGATKNIQYF.

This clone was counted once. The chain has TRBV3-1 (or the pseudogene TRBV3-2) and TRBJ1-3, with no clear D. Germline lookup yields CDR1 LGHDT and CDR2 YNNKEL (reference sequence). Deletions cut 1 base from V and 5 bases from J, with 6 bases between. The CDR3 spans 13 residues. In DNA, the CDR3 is TGTGCCAGCAGCCAAGGCACAAGAAACACCATATATTTT. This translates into CASSQGTRNTIYF.

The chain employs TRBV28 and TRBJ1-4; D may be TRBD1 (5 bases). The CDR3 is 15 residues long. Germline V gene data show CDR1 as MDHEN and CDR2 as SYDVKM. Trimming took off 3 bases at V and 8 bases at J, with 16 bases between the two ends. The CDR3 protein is CASSFRTGGWEKLFF. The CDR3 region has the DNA TGTGCCAGCAGTTTCCGGACCGGGGGATGGGAAAAACTGTTTTTT.

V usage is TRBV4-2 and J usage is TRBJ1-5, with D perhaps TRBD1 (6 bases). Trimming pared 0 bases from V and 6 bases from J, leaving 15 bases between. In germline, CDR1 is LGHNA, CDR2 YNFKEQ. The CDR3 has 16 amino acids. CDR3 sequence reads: CASSQDGQGQSQPQHF. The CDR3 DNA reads TGTGCCAGCAGCCAAGATGGCCAGGGGCAAAGTCAGCCCCAGCATTTT.

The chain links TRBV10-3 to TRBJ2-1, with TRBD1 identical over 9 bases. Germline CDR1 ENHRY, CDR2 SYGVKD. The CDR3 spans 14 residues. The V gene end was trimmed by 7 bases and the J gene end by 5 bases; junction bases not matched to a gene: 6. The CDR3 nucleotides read TGTGCCATCACCGGGACAGGGCTACACAATGAGCAGTTCTTC. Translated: CAITGTGLHNEQFF.

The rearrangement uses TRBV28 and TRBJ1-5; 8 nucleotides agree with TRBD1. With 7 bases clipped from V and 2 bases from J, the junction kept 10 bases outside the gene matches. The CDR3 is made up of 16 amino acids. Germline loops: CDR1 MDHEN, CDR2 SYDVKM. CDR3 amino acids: CASTTWQGAGNQPQHF. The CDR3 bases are TGTGCCAGCACTACCTGGCAGGGGGCAGGCAATCAGCCCCAGCATTTT.

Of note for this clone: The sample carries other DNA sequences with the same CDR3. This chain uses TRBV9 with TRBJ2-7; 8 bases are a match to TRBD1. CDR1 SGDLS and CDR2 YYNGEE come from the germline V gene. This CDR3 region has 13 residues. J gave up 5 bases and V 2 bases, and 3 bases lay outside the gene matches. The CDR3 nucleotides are TGTGCCAGCAGCGTCGGACAGGGTAACGAGCAGTACTTC. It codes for CASSVGQGNEQYF.

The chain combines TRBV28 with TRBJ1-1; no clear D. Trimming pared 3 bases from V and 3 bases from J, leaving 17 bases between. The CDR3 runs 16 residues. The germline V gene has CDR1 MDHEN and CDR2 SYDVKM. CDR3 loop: CASSFSGARGYTEAFF. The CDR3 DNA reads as TGTGCCAGCAGTTTCTCGGGAGCCCGAGGGTACACTGAAGCTTTCTTT.

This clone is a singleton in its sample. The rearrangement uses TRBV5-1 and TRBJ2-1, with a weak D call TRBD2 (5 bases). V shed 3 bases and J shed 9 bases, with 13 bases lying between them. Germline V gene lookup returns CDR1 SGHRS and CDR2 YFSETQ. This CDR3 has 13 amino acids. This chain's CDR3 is CASSSTLAVEQFF. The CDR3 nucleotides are TGCGCCAGCAGCTCCACGCTAGCCGTTGAGCAGTTCTTC.

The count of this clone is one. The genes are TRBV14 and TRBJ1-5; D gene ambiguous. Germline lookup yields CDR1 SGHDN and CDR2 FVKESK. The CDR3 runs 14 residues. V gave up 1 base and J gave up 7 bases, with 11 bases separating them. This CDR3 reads CASSQVGVGQPQHF. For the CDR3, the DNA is TGTGCCAGCAGCCAAGTTGGGGTCGGACAGCCCCAGCATTTT. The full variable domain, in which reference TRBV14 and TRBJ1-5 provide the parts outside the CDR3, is EAGVTQFPSHSVIEKGQTVTLRCDPISGHDNLYWYRRVMGKEIKFLLHFVKESKQDESGMPNNRFLAERTGGTYSTLKVQPAELEDSGVYFCASSQVGVGQPQHFGDGTRLSIL.

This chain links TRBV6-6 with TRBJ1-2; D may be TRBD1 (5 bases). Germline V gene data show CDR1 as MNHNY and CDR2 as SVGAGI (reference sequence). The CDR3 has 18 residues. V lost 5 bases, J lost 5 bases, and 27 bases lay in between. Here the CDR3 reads CASSLNGQGAGRRYGYTF. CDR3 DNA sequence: TGTGCCAGCAGTCTGAACGGGCAAGGGGCAGGGCGCCGTTATGGCTACACCTTC.

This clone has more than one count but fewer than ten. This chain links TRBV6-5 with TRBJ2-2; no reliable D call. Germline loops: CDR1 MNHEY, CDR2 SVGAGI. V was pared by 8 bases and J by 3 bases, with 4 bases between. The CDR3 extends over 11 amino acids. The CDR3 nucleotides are TGTGCCAGCGGAGACACCGGGGAGCTGTTTTTT. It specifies CASGDTGELFF.

CDR3 bases: TGTGCCAGCAGCAACCCCGGGACAGGGGAGAAACTGTTTTTT. It codes for CASSNPGTGEKLFF. The V and J genes are TRBV7-6 and TRBJ1-4; 10 positions match TRBD1. This CDR3 spans 14 amino acids. CDR1 and CDR2 (germline): SGHVS, FNYEAQ. V trimming: 5 bases; J trimming: 11 bases; junction bases outside the gene matches: 8.

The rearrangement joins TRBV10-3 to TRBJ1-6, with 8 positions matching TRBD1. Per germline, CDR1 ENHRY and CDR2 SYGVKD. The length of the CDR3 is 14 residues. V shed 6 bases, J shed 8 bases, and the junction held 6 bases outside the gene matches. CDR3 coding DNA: TGTGCCATCAGAAGACAGGGGATGGATTCACCCCTCCACTTT. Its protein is CAIRRQGMDSPLHF.

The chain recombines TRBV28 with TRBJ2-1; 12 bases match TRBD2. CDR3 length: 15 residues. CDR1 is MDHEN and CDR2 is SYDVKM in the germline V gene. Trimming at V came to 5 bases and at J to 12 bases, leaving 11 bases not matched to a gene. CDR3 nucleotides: TGTGCCAGCAGTCCGAGACTAGCGGGGGCCAAGGGGCAGTTCTTC. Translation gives CASSPRLAGAKGQFF.

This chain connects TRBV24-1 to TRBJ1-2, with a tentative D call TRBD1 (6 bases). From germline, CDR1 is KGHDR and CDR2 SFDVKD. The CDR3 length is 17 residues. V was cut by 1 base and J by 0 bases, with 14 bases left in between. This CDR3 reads CATSDFTGTHPNYGYTF. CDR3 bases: TGTGCCACCAGTGATTTTACCGGGACACATCCTAACTATGGCTACACCTTC.

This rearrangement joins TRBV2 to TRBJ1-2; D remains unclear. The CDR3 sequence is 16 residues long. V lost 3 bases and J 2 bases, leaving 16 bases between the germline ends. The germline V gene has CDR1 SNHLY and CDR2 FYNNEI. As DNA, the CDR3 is TGTGCCAGCAGTGATGAACAGAGGACCTTAAACTATGGCTACACCTTC. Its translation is CASSDEQRTLNYGYTF.

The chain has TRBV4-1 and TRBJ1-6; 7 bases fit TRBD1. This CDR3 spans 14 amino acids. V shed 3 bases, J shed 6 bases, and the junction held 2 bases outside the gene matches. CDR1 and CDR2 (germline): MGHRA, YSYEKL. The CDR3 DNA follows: TGCGCCAGCAGCCAGGACAGGCTTAATTCACCCCTCCACTTT. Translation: CASSQDRLNSPLHF.

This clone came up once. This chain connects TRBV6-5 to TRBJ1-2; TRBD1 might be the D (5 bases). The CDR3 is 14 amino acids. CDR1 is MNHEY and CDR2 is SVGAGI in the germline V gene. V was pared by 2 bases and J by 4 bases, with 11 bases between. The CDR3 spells CASSYGDLSYGYTF. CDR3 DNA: TGTGCCAGCAGTTACGGGGACCTGAGCTATGGCTACACCTTC.

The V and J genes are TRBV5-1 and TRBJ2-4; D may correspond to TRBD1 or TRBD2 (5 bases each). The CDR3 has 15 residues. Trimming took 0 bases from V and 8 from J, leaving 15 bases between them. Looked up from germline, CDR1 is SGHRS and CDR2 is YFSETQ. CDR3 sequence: CASSLASTVGDIQYF. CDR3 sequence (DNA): TGCGCCAGCAGCTTGGCCTCCACCGTGGGGGACATTCAGTACTTC. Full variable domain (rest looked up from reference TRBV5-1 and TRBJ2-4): KAGVTQTPRYLIKTRGQQVTLSCSPISGHRSVSWYQQTPGQGLQFLFEYFSETQRNKGNFPGRFSGRQFSNSRSEMNVSTLELGDSALYLCASSLASTVGDIQYFGAGTRLSVL.

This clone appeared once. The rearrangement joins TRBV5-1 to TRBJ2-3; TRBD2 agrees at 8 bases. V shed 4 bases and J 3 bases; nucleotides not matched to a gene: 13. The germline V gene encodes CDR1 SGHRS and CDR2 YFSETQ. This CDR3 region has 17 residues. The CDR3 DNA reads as TGCGCCAGCAGCCCTAATTCGGGACTAGGGGGAACAGATACGCAGTATTTT. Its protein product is CASSPNSGLGGTDTQYF.

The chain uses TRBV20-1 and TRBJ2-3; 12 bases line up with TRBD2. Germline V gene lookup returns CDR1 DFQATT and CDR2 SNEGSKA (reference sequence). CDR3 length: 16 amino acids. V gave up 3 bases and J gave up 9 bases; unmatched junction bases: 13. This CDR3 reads CSASWSSGGAWPTQYF. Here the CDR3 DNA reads TGCAGTGCTAGTTGGTCTAGCGGGGGGGCCTGGCCCACGCAGTATTTT.

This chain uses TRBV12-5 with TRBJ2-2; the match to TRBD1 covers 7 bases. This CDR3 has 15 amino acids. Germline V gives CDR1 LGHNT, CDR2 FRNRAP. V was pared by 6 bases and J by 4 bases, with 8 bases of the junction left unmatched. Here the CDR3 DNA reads TGTGCTAGTGGATATTTAGGGACAGCCACCGGGGAGCTGTTTTTT. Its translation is CASGYLGTATGELFF. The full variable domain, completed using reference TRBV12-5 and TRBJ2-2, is DARVTQTPRHKVTEMGQEVTMRCQPILGHNTVFWYRQTMMQGLELLAYFRNRAPLDDSGMPKDRFSAEMPDATLATLKIQPSEPRDSAVYFCASGYLGTATGELFFGEGSRLTVL.

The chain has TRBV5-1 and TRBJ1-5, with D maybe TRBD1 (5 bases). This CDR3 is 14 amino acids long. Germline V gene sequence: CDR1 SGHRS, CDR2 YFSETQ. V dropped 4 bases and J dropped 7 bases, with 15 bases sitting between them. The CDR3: CASSPGPGGQPQHF. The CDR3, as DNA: TGCGCCAGCAGCCCAGGGCCCGGTGGGCAGCCCCAGCATTTT.

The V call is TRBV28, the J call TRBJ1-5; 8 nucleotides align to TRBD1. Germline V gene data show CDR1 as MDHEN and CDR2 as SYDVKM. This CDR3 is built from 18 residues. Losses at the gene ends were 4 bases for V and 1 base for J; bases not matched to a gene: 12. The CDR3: CASSWVAGGKLSNQPQHF. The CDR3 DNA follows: TGTGCCAGCAGTTGGGTGGCAGGGGGCAAGTTGAGCAATCAGCCCCAGCATTTT.

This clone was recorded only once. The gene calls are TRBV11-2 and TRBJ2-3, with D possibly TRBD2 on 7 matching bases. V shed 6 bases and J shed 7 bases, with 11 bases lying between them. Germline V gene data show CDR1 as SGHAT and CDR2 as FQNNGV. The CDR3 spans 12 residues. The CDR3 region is CASRRGPNTQYF. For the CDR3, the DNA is TGTGCCAGCAGGCGGGGGCCTAATACGCAGTATTTT.

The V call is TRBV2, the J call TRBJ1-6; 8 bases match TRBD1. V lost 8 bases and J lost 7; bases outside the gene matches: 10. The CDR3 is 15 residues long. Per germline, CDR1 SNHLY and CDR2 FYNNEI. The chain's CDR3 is CASVGTGTLNSPLHF. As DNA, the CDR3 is TGTGCCAGCGTGGGGACAGGCACCTTGAATTCACCCCTCCACTTT.

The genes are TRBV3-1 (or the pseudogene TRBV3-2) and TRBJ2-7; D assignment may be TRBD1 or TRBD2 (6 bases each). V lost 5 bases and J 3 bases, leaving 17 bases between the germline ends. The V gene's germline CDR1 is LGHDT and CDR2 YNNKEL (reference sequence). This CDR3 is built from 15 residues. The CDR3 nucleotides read TGTGCCAGCAGCTGGGGTAGGGGGGCTGGCTACGAGCAGTACTTC. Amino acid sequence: CASSWGRGAGYEQYF.

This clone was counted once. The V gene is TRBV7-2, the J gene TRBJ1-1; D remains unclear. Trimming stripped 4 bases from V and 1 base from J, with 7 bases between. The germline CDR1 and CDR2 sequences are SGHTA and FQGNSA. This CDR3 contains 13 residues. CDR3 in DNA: TGTGCCAGCAGCTCATTAGGGAACACTGAAGCTTTCTTT. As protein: CASSSLGNTEAFF.

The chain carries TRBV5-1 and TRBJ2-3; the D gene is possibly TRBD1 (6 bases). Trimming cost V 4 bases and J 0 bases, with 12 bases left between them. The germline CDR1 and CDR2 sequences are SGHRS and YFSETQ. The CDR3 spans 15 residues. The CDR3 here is CASSPRTDSTDTQYF. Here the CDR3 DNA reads TGCGCCAGCAGCCCAAGGACAGATAGCACAGATACGCAGTATTTT.

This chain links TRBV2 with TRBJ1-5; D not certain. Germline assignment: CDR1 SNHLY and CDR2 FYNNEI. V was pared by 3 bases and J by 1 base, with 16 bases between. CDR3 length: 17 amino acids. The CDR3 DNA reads TGTGCCAGCAGTGATTTCCTTAGCCTGGGAAGCAATCAGCCCCAGCATTTT. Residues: CASSDFLSLGSNQPQHF.

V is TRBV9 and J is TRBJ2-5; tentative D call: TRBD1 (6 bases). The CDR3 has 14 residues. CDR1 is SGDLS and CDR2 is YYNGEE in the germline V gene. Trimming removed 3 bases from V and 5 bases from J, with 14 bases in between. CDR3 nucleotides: TGTGCCAGCAGCGGAGGTGGGGGCTGGGAGACCCAGTACTTC. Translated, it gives CASSGGGGWETQYF.